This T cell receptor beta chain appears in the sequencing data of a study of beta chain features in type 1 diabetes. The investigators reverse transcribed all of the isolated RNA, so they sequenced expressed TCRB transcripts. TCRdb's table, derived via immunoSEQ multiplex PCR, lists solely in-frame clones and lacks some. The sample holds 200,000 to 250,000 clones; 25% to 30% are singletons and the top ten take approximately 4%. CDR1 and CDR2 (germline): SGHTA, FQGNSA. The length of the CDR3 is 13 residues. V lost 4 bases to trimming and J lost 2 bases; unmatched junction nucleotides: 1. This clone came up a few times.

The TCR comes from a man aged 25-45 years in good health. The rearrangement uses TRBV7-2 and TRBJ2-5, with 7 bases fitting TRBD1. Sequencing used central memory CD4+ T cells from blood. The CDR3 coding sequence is TGTGCCAGCAGCTCGGGACAGCAAGAGACCCAGTACTTC. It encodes CASSSGQQETQYF.